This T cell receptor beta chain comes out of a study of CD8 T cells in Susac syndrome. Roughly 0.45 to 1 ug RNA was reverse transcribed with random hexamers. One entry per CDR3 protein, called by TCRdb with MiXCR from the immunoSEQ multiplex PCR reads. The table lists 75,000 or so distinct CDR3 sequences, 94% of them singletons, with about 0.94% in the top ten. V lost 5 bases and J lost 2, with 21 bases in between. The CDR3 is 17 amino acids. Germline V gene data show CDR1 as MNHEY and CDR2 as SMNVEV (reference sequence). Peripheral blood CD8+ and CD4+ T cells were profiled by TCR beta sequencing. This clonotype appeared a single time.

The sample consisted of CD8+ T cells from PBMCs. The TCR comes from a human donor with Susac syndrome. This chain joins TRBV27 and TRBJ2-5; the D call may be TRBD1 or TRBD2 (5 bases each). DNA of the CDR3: TGTGCCAGCAGTCCTGGGACGTCCTTAAGAATACAAGAGACCCAGTACTTC. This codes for CASSPGTSLRIQETQYF.